This T cell receptor (beta chain) stems from a study of human T cells and chemical hapten exposure (dated by TCRdb to 2020 to 2022). For context, the study as a whole: For sensitization, 2% DPC in acetone was applied to a 2 cm by 2 cm area of upper inner arm skin. Patch testing was done on the upper back using Finn chambers containing 0.01% DPC, and results were scored after 6 days according to International Contact Dermatitis Research Group standards. This study followed changes in the peripheral blood TCR repertoire in vivo during primary and secondary sensitization of alopecia patients to the hapten diphenylcyclopropenone (DPC). Patients additionally received weekly therapeutic DPC doses to the scalp throughout the roughly 25-week study period. Patient blood was sampled pre-sensitization (week 0) and at 2, 6 and about 24 weeks after DPC sensitization. The mostly female patient cohort included alopecia areata with under or over 50% scalp involvement, alopecia totalis and alopecia universalis. Under 30 alopecia patients gave blood for TCR sequencing at one to four time points (pre-sensitization, 2, 6 and 24 weeks). Libraries were pooled for sequencing, and variation in per-sample TCR yields was attributed mainly to small differences in library volumes within the pool. Study-wide conclusions, independent of this receptor: Because all patients had alopecia, a presumed autoimmune disease, the immune response of the patients might differ from that of healthy individuals. DPC sensitization did not change how many TCRs were above 1 in 1000 frequency, and no evidence was found of alterations in global repertoire structure. A positive correlation was found between the number of PT1 expanded TCRs and patch test score, with significance reached at thresholds 8, 16 and 32 but not 4. After repeated subsampling, changes were observed in the strength of the expansion versus patch-test correlation and in the threshold at which the correlation became significant. Significantly more large CDR3 similarity clusters were formed by expanded TCRs than by pre-sensitization or healthy control sets, consistent with antigen-driven responses.

Libraries were built with RACE. Sequencing took place on a NextSeq 500. During library preparation, unique molecular identifiers were attached to individual cDNA molecules so that TCRs could be counted quantitatively and reproducibly. From each blood RNA sample, both TCR alpha and TCR beta chains were sequenced. In the paper's pipeline: A median of roughly 99,000 TCRs per sample was observed, with a range of about 20,000 to 750,000. The Decombinator software suite was used to annotate V, J and CDR3 in the TCR reads. Every sample was subsampled to the same number of TCRs (28,000) for the PS versus PT1 abundance plots. Expanded TCRs were defined as absent before sensitization and observed at least eight times at the 2-week time point. TCRdb reanalyzed the raw reads on its own, using fastp at Q25 for trimming and MiXCR for clone calling, and kept in-frame beta chains. All rows with the same CDR3 protein become a single entry with the most common DNA and genes. The V and J calls and clone size come from TCRdb's table, not from the authors' own analysis. The sample has around 99,000 distinct CDR3 sequences on record, roughly 11% of them singletons. The ten largest make up 2.2% of the sample.

This clonotype was counted only a few times. It lacks a known antigen. No much larger clonotype is one base removed from it; base qualities were not supplied. Sample time point, as interpreted from the label and publication: patch test 2, 6 weeks after DPC sensitization. Taken with the paper, the label for treatment or condition translates to: therapeutic diphenylcyclopropenone sensitization with weekly scalp DPC. At each patch-test visit, blood was drawn before the patch test was applied. Eligible patients were aged 18 to 70, diagnosed with alopecia, deemed suitable for DPC therapy, and excluded if pregnant. Total RNA was isolated from unfractionated whole blood collected in Tempus Blood RNA tubes. Counted from cysteine to phenylalanine, this CDR3 has 14 amino acids. The sequence is cut down to CDR3 DNA, 42 bases in frame from base 1. The germline ends are 15 bases apart after V is trimmed by 0 bases and J by 12 bases. According to the germline V gene, CDR1 reads MNHNS and CDR2 reads SASEGT.

In this chain, TRBV6-1 is recombined with TRBJ2-1; a tentative D match to TRBD2 spans 6 bases. This clonotype originated in a middle-aged man with alopecia areata. Some clones in this sample may be carry-over from other donors' samples. The sample was whole blood, taken in connection with sensitization to the hapten diphenylcyclopropenone (DPC). CDR3 sequence: CASSEAPYGGAQFF. The DNA sequence reads TGTGCCAGCAGTGAAGCCCCCTACGGGGGAGCGCAGTTCTTC.